One sample yielded the 8 T cell receptor beta chains listed below, sequenced in a study of T-cell memory formation after mild COVID-19. One entry per CDR3 protein, called by TCRdb with MiXCR from the 5' RACE reads. Of about 470,000 distinct CDR3 sequences listed, around a quarter are singletons. The specimen sequenced was PBMCs or a T cell subset sorted from them (not recorded which). Source of these receptors: an adult woman who had mild COVID-19 (a few samples of this study predate the infection). Cell type and time point are not known.

This clonotype was observed a few times. The J gene is TRBJ1-4, the V gene TRBV4-2; D not certain. Germline CDR1 is LGHNA and CDR2 is YNFKEQ. V was shortened by 0 bases and J by 8 bases, with 7 bases between the two germline ends. The CDR3 is made up of 13 amino acids. The chain's CDR3 is CASSQDLGEKLFF. CDR3 in DNA: TGTGCCAGCAGCCAAGACTTAGGAGAAAAACTGTTTTTT.

The table lists this clonotype with a few counts. This chain connects TRBV7-3 to TRBJ2-1; 7 bases are a match to TRBD2. Germline V gene sequence: CDR1 SGHTA, CDR2 FQGTGA. V shed 1 base, J shed 3 bases, and the junction held 3 bases outside the gene matches. The CDR3 loop spans 15 amino acids. CDR3 loop: CASSLSGTNYNEQFF. The CDR3 coding sequence is TGTGCCAGCAGCTTAAGCGGGACTAACTACAATGAGCAGTTCTTC.

This clonotype occurred a few times. Here the CDR3 reads CASSPRTAAETQYF. DNA of the CDR3: TGTGCCAGCTCCCCTCGGACTGCTGCAGAGACCCAGTACTTC. The chain carries TRBV18 and TRBJ2-5; possibly TRBD2 for D (5 bases). The CDR3 is made up of 14 amino acids. From germline, CDR1 is KGHSH and CDR2 LQKENI. The V gene lost 6 bases and the J gene lost 4 bases, with 15 bases spanning the gap.

The sample holds a few counts of this clonotype. J is TRBJ1-4 and V is TRBV12-3 or TRBV12-4, with D unclear. CDR3 length equals 11 residues. Trimming took off 5 bases at V and 8 bases at J, with 6 bases between the two ends. As DNA, the CDR3 is TGTGCCAGCAGTAACACGGAAAAACTGTTTTTT. Translated, it gives CASSNTEKLFF.

This clonotype has only a few counts. The gene calls are TRBV5-1 and TRBJ1-1; 7 nucleotides align to TRBD1. Trimming took 4 bases from V and 1 from J; bases not matched to a gene: 4. The CDR3 runs 14 residues. From germline, CDR1 is SGHRS and CDR2 YFSETQ. DNA for the CDR3: TGCGCCAGCAGCACAGACAGGGCGAACACTGAAGCTTTCTTT. The encoded protein is CASSTDRANTEAFF.

The genes are TRBV24-1 and TRBJ2-3; D not resolved. The ends were cut back, 5 bases at V and 5 bases at J, with 7 bases in the middle. This CDR3 is built from 12 residues. Germline V CDR1 and CDR2: KGHDR, SFDVKD. In DNA, the CDR3 is TGTGCCACCAGTGCCGAAATAGATACGCAGTATTTT. This translates into CATSAEIDTQYF.

The chain couples TRBV5-1 to TRBJ2-7; 8 bases are shared with TRBD1. J was trimmed by 2 bases and V by 0 bases; bases with no gene match: 10. The CDR3 sequence is 17 residues long. From germline, CDR1 is SGHRS and CDR2 YFSETQ. The CDR3 loop reads CASSLAYLDRDTYEQYF. The CDR3 region has the DNA TGCGCCAGCAGCTTGGCCTATTTGGACAGGGACACCTACGAGCAGTACTTC.

This clonotype was observed once. The chain joins TRBV11-3 to TRBJ2-1, with TRBD1 matching 7 bases. Germline CDR1 is SGHNT and CDR2 is YENEEA. The length of the CDR3 is 16 residues. V lost 3 bases and J lost 4; bases outside the gene matches: 9. CDR3 bases: TGTGCCAGCAGCTTGAACGACAGGGTCGGGTACAATGAGCAGTTCTTC. Translation gives CASSLNDRVGYNEQFF.